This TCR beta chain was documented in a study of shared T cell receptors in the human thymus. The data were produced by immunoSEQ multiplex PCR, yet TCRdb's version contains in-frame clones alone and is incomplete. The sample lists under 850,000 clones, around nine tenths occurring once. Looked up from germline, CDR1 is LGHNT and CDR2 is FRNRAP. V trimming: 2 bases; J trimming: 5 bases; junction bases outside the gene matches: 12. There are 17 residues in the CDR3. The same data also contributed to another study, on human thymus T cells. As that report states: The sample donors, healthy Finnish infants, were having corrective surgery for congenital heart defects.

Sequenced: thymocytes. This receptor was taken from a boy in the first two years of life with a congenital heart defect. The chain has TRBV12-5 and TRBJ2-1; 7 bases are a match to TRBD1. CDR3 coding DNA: TGTGCTAGTGGTTTGCCTCGTCGACAGGGCGTCCACAATGAGCAGTTCTTC. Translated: CASGLPRRQGVHNEQFF.